This TCR beta chain came from a study of blood T cell repertoires in COVID-19. Libraries were prepared by immunoSEQ multiplex PCR; TCRdb keeps only in-frame clonotypes and omits some of them. The sample lists fewer than 450,000 clones, about 90% occurring once. The CDR3 has 17 residues. From germline, CDR1 is LGHDT and CDR2 YNNKEL (reference sequence). Losses at the gene ends were 1 base for V and 1 base for J; bases not matched to a gene: 2. The V gene is TRBV3-1 (or the pseudogene TRBV3-2), the J gene TRBJ2-2; 11 nucleotides match TRBD2. The TCR was taken from a woman aged 25 to 45 who had recovered from COVID-19. The source material was PBMCs or T cells enriched from blood (not recorded which). This chain's CDR3 is CASSQGGLAENTGELFF. CDR3 bases: TGTGCCAGCAGCCAAGGGGGACTAGCGGAGAACACCGGGGAGCTGTTTTTT.